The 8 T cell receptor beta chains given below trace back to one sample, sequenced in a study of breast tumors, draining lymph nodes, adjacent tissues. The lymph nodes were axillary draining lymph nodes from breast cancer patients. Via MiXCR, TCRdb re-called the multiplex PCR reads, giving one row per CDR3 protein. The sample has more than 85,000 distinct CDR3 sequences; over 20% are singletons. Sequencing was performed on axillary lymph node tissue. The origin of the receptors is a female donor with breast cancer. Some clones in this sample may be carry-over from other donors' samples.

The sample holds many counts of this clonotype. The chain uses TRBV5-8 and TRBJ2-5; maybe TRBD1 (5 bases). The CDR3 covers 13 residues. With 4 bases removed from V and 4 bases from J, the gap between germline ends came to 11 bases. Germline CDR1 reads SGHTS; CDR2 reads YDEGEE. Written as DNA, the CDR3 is TGTGCCAGCAGCAGAAGGGGCACAGAGACCCAGTACTTC. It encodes CASSRRGTETQYF. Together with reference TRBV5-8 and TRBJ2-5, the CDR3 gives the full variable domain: EAGVTQSPTHLIKTRGQQATLRCSPISGHTSVYWYQQALGLGLQFLLWYDEGEERNRGNFPPRFSGRQFPNYSSELNVNALELEDSALYLCASSRRGTETQYFGPGTRLLVL.

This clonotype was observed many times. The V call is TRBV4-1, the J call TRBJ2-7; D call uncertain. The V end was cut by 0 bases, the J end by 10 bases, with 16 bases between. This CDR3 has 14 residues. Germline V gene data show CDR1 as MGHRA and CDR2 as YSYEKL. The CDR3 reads CASSQDPQLGRQYF. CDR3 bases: TGCGCCAGCAGCCAAGACCCCCAGTTAGGACGACAGTACTTC.

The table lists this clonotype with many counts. The CDR3 loop is CASSVGPRETQYF. The CDR3 region has the DNA TGTGCCAGCAGCGTAGGGCCGAGGGAGACCCAGTACTTC. The chain has TRBV9 and TRBJ2-5; no clear D gene. The V end lost 0 bases, the J end lost 5 bases, and 8 bases lay between the germline ends. The CDR3 contains 13 residues. CDR1 and CDR2 (germline): SGDLS, YYNGEE.

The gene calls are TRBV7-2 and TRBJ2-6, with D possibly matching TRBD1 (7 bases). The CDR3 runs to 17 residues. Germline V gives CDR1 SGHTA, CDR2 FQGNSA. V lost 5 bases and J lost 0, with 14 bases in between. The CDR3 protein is CASSGGTASSGANVLTF. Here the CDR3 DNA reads TGTGCCAGCAGCGGGGGGACAGCGAGCTCTGGGGCCAACGTCCTGACTTTC. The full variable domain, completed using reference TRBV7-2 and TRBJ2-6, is GAGVSQSPSNKVTEKGKDVELRCDPISGHTALYWYRQSLGQGLEFLIYFQGNSAPDKSGLPSDRFSAERTGGSVSTLTIQRTQQEDSAVYLCASSGGTASSGANVLTFGAGSRLTVL.

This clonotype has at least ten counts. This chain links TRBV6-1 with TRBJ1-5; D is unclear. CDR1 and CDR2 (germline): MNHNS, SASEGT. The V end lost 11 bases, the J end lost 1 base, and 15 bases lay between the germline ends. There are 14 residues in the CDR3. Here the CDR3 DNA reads TGTGCCTCCGACTGGGGAAGGAGCAATCAGCCCCAGCATTTT. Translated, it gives CASDWGRSNQPQHF.

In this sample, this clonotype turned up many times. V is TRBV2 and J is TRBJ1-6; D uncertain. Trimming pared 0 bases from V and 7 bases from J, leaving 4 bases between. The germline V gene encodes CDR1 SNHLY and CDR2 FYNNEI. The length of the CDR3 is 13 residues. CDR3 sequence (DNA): TGTGCCAGCAGTGAAGCCAGGAATTCACCCCTCCACTTT. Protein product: CASSEARNSPLHF.

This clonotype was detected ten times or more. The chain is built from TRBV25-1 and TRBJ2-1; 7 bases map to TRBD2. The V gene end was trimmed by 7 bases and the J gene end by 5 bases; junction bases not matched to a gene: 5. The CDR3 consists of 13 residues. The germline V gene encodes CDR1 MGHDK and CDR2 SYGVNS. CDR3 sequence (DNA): TGTGCCAGCACTCGGGCGGGGGACAATGAGCAGTTCTTC. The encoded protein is CASTRAGDNEQFF. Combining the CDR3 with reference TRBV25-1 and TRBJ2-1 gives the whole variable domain EADIYQTPRYLVIGTGKKITLECSQTMGHDKMYWYQQDPGMELHLIHYSYGVNSTEKGDLSSESTVSRIRTEHFPLTLESARPSHTSQYLCASTRAGDNEQFFGPGTRLTVL.

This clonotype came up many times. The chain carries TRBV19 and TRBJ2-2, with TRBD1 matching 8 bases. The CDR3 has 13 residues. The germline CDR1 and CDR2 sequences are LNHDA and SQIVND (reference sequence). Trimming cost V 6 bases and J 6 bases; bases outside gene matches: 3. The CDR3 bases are TGTGCCAGTAGACAGGGGGTTTCCGGGGAGCTGTTTTTT. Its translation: CASRQGVSGELFF.